This entry concerns a single T cell receptor (beta chain). What this receptor recognizes is not known. Per-base quality was not reported, and no clone a single base away is much larger than it. The library was made by the immunoSEQ multiplex PCR assay. The authors' analysis ran thus. A statistical classification framework was built for diagnosing cytomegalovirus status from the catalog of TCR beta chain sequences. TCRdb took this table from immuneACCESS and kept in-frame rearrangements with V and J called. Such tables lack part of the clones; where checked against another copy, unresolved V genes explain under half of the gap, and the rest is unexplained. The D gene and trimming were derived from the DNA, and the V and J assignments and clone size from that table. A total of tens of thousands of clones appear in this sample, roughly nine tenths of them only once. The ten largest clones capture 1% to 1.2% of the sample.

Donors formed part of the validation cohort, which comprised 120 subjects and was distinct from the first cohort of under 750 subjects. Trimmed from V: 0 bases; trimmed from J: 1 base; junction bases lacking a gene match: 6. For CDR1 and CDR2, the germline V gene lists LGHNA and YNFKEQ. The CDR3 holds 19 amino acids from the cysteine to the phenylalanine. Of all the DNA, just the CDR3 is kept, 57 bases in frame from base 1. These data are taken from a study of cytomegalovirus exposure and HLA in healthy donors (dated by TCRdb to 2016 to 2017). With regard to the full study: A later analysis indicated that the roughly 130 validation repertoires were generated on the platform also employed for the roughly 650 repertoires of the first cohort. The aim of the study was to test whether cataloging public T cell receptors could identify signatures of past pathogen exposure. A separate validation cohort of some 130 different subjects was used in addition to the approximately 610-subject first cohort. The study combined high-throughput TCR immunosequencing, statistical association of individual TCRs with disease status, and machine learning to predict cytomegalovirus infection status.

Overall results and qualifications from the work: The study gave a list of around 170 TCR beta chains associated with cytomegalovirus. Most TCR sequences were observed very rarely across donors, whereas some public TCRs were present in many individuals. In vitro tests confirmed that a few of the cytomegalovirus-associated TCR beta chains recognize cytomegalovirus antigens. According to the authors, the approach could potentially be generalized to other disease states and immunological phenotypes. In both the original and validation cohorts, the classifier was reported to diagnose cytomegalovirus status with high specificity and sensitivity. A later analysis lacked HLA typing for the validation cohort, so it scored co-occurrence in that cohort across all 120 or so repertoires. In a later analysis, TCRs clustered in the first cohort were found to also tend to co-occur in the roughly 110 validation repertoires, with 90% to 95% of cluster scores above 0.

The receptor was derived from a man between 18 and 35 years old in good health and CMV-seronegative. The specimen was PBMCs. This receptor chain uses TRBV4-2 and TRBJ2-3; TRBD2 agrees with 14 junctional bases. The CDR3 region reads CASSQEFTGLAGGTDTQYF. The sequence in DNA is TGTGCCAGCAGCCAAGAATTTACGGGACTAGCGGGGGGCACAGATACGCAGTATTTT.